The clone carrying this T cell receptor beta chain has a count of ten or more. Its cognate antigen is unknown. Unique molecular identifiers were incorporated during preparation of the TCRbeta library. One entry per CDR3 protein results from TCRdb running MiXCR on the PCR reads. This sample has about 300,000 distinct CDR3 sequences, with 6% to 10% found just once. The data belong to a study of T-cell reconstitution after alpha-beta-depleted transplantation in children. Germline values: CDR1 SNHLY, CDR2 FYNNEI. The CDR3 is made up of 16 amino acids. With 0 bases clipped from V and 8 bases from J, the junction kept 10 bases outside the gene matches. The study's findings and limits: Once a year had passed after transplant, T-cell counts and diversity came mostly from newly produced T cells. Several patients had high TCRbeta diversity at day 60; it came from surviving recipient T cells and thymic progenitors. Several hundred rapidly expanded clones from non-depleted graft cells reportedly supplied alpha-beta T cells about two months post-transplant.

This chain joins TRBV2 and TRBJ2-4; 7 nucleotides line up with TRBD2. The receptor's source is a female patient aged 2-10 years who had a stem cell transplant for Fanconi anemia, so the T cells may come from the graft donor. The sequencing here drew on peripheral blood, taken 360 days after TCRalphabeta/CD19-depleted stem cell transplant. The CDR3 sequence: CASSEAPWIAGYIQYF. In DNA, the CDR3 is TGTGCCAGCAGTGAAGCCCCCTGGATAGCGGGTTACATTCAGTACTTC.